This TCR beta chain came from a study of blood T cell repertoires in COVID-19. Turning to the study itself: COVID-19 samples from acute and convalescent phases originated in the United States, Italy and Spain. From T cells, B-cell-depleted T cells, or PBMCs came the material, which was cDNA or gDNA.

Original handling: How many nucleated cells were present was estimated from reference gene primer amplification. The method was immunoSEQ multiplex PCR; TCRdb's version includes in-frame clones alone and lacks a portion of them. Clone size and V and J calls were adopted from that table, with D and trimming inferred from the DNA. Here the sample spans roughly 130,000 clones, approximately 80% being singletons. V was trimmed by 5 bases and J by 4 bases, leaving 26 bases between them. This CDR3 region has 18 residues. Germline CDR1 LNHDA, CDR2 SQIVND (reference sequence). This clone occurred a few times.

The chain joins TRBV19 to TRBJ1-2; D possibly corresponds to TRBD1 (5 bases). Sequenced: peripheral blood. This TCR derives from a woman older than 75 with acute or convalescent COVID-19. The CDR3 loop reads CASSLVRGFNLYAYGYTF. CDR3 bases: TGTGCCAGTAGTCTGGTGCGGGGGTTCAATCTCTACGCCTATGGCTACACCTTC.